This TCR beta chain appears in the sequencing data of a study of cytomegalovirus exposure and HLA in healthy donors. The study's findings and limits: Cytomegalovirus status, reportedly, was diagnosed with high specificity and sensitivity by the classifier. It was confirmed in vitro that a few of the CMV-associated chains were specific for CMV antigens. The study labeled around 160 TCR beta chains cytomegalovirus-associated.

On this clone: Its antigen is still unknown.

Profiled with immunoSEQ multiplex PCR; TCRdb holds only in-frame clones, not every one. This repertoire shows about 54,000 clones, 89% found once; its top ten account for approximately 8.4%. V shed 7 bases, J shed 6 bases, and the junction held 7 bases outside the gene matches. Germline V gene data show CDR1 as WSHSY and CDR2 as SAAADI. This CDR3 region has 15 residues. Sequencing was performed on PBMCs. This receptor was taken from a woman in her late teens or twenties in good health and CMV-seropositive. The chain recombines TRBV10-2 with TRBJ1-6; TRBD1 matches 9 bases. CDR3 loop: CASTVGQGLNSPLHF. The DNA of the CDR3 is TGCGCCAGCACGGTGGGACAGGGACTTAATTCACCCCTCCACTTT.